This T cell receptor (beta chain) was captured in a study of CD8 T cells in Susac syndrome. Per germline, CDR1 SGHDT and CDR2 YYEEEE. Trimming at V came to 3 bases and at J to 3 bases, leaving 3 bases not matched to a gene. The CDR3 consists of 15 residues. Negative isolation yielded CD8+ and CD4+ T cells; FACS enriched TEMRA cells. After extraction with the RNeasy kit, about 0.45 to 1 ug of the RNA was reverse transcribed using random hexamers. TCRdb ran MiXCR on the immunoSEQ multiplex PCR reads and lists one entry per CDR3 protein. The sample has 160,000 or so distinct CDR3 sequences, about 95% seen once; the top ten hold 0.15%.

Input material: CD8+ T cells from PBMCs. The rearrangement joins TRBV5-6 to TRBJ2-1; 10 nucleotides line up with TRBD1. This clonotype originated in a human donor with multiple sclerosis. The CDR3 nucleotides are TGTGCCAGCAGCTCCCGGGACAGGGGCTACAATGAGCAGTTCTTC. It translates to CASSSRDRGYNEQFF.